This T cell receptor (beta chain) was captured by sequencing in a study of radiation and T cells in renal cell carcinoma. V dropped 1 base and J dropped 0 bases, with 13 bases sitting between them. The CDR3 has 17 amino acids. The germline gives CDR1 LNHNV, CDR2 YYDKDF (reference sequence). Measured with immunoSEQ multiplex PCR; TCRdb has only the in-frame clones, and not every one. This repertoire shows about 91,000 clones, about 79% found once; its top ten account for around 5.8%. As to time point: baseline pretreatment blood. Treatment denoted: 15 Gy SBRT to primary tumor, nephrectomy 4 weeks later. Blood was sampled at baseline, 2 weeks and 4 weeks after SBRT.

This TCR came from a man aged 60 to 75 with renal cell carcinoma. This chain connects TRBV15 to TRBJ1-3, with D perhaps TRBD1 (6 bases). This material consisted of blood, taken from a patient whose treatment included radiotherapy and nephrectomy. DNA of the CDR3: TGTGCCACCAGCAGAGTACAGGGATCCTCCTCTGGAAACACCATATATTTT. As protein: CATSRVQGSSSGNTIYF.